Each of the 24 T cell receptor beta chains below was sequenced from the same sample in a study of human T cells and chemical hapten exposure (dated by TCRdb to about 2021). The label giving this sample's time point can be read as: pre-sensitization, week 0. Sample treatment or condition, as interpreted from the label and publication: therapeutic diphenylcyclopropenone sensitization with weekly scalp DPC. Library preparation employed RACE. The instrument given in TCRdb is NextSeq 500. The public reads were reprocessed in TCRdb via fastp at Q25 and MiXCR, keeping in-frame beta chains. All rows with the same CDR3 protein become a single entry with the most common DNA and genes. Within this sample are approximately 370,000 distinct CDR3 sequences, with over 5% of them counted one time only. The leading ten clones occupy more than 8% of the sample. The source was whole blood, collected in connection with sensitization to the hapten diphenylcyclopropenone (DPC). All receptors come from a woman aged 18-29 years with alopecia areata. Some clones in this sample may be carry-over from other donors' samples.

This clonotype was counted a few times. The chain recombines TRBV5-8 with TRBJ2-4; the D is unclear. The CDR3 is 11 amino acids. Germline V gives CDR1 SGHTS, CDR2 YDEGEE. Trimming stripped 1 base from V and 6 bases from J, with 2 bases between. CDR3 sequence: CASSLLNIQYF. The DNA for the CDR3 is TGTGCCAGCAGCTTGCTAAACATTCAGTACTTC.

The sample holds a few counts of this clonotype. The chain's CDR3 is CAISESFVSDEAFF. The DNA for the CDR3 is TGTGCCATCAGTGAGTCTTTTGTGTCAGATGAAGCTTTCTTT. The gene calls are TRBV10-3 and TRBJ1-1; D unclear. The germline CDR1 and CDR2 sequences are ENHRY and SYGVKD. The CDR3 spans 14 residues. With 0 bases removed from V and 7 bases from J, the gap between germline ends came to 12 bases.

The chain employs TRBV7-9 and TRBJ1-3; the D is unclear. V dropped 1 base and J dropped 0 bases, with 10 bases sitting between them. The CDR3 runs to 16 residues. Germline V lookup: CDR1 SEHNR, CDR2 FQNEAQ (reference sequence). CDR3 nucleotide sequence: TGTGCCAGCAGCTTAGAGGCAGGACTCTCTGGAAACACCATATATTTT. Protein: CASSLEAGLSGNTIYF.

This clonotype appeared a few times. The rearrangement joins TRBV5-1 to TRBJ1-2; D uncertain. The V gene's germline CDR1 is SGHRS and CDR2 YFSETQ. The CDR3 has 14 amino acids. Trimming stripped 0 bases from V and 5 bases from J, with 11 bases between. The CDR3 bases are TGCGCCAGCAGCTTGGGACCCGGAGAATATGGCTACACCTTC. This codes for CASSLGPGEYGYTF. The whole variable domain, filled in from reference TRBV5-1 and TRBJ1-2, reads KAGVTQTPRYLIKTRGQQVTLSCSPISGHRSVSWYQQTPGQGLQFLFEYFSETQRNKGNFPGRFSGRQFSNSRSEMNVSTLELGDSALYLCASSLGPGEYGYTFGSGTRLTVV.

V and J are TRBV28 and TRBJ2-6; the D is unclear. The CDR3 totals 13 residues. Germline CDR1 MDHEN, CDR2 SYDVKM. The V end lost 1 base, the J end lost 6 bases, and 4 bases lay between the germline ends. The CDR3 loop is CASSLSEANVLTF. CDR3 sequence (DNA): TGTGCCAGCAGTTTATCAGAGGCCAACGTCCTGACTTTC. The full variable domain, with the rest looked up from reference TRBV28 and TRBJ2-6, is DVKVTQSSRYLVKRTGEKVFLECVQDMDHENMFWYRQDPGLGLRLIYFSYDVKMKEKGDIPEGYSVSREKKERFSLILESASTNQTSMYLCASSLSEANVLTFGAGSRLTVL.

This clonotype was detected ten times or more. The J gene is TRBJ2-1, the V gene TRBV29-1; the D gene is possibly TRBD2 (5 bases). CDR1 is SQVTM, CDR2 ANQGSEA, per germline. This CDR3 has 15 amino acids. Deletions cut 6 bases from V and 1 base from J, with 16 bases between. The CDR3 sequence: CSVAVPEKSYNEQFF. The CDR3 bases are TGCAGCGTAGCGGTCCCCGAAAAATCCTACAATGAGCAGTTCTTC.

This clonotype has at least ten counts. This chain links TRBV10-3 with TRBJ1-2, with D maybe TRBD1 (6 bases). CDR1 is ENHRY, CDR2 SYGVKD, per germline. This CDR3 is 15 amino acids long. V lost 0 bases, J lost 8 bases, and 16 bases lay in between. CDR3 nucleotide sequence: TGTGCCATCAGTGAGTCTCCGACAGGTTCCAACGGCTACACCTTC. It yields the protein CAISESPTGSNGYTF.

The V and J genes are TRBV20-1 and TRBJ1-2; the match to TRBD1 covers 7 bases. Trimming cost V 6 bases and J 1 base; bases outside gene matches: 8. Germline V gene sequence: CDR1 DFQATT, CDR2 SNEGSKA (reference sequence). CDR3 size: 14 residues. CDR3 bases: TGCAGTGCCCTTACAGGGGCCGTTAACTATGGCTACACCTTC. This codes for CSALTGAVNYGYTF.

The chain links TRBV6-2 or TRBV6-3 to TRBJ2-5, with 9 bases that match TRBD1. Germline V gives CDR1 MNHEY, CDR2 SVGEGT. This CDR3 is built from 14 residues. Trimming at V came to 4 bases and at J to 3 bases, leaving 3 bases not matched to a gene. In DNA form, the CDR3 reads TGTGCCAGCAGTTCGGGACAGGGCGAAGAGACCCAGTACTTC. As protein: CASSSGQGEETQYF.

This clonotype was seen at least ten times. The V call is TRBV12-3 or TRBV12-4, the J call TRBJ1-4; D uncertain. The V gene lost 0 bases and the J gene lost 11 bases, with 7 bases spanning the gap. The CDR3 has 12 amino acids. The CDR3 reads CASSLAPDKLFF. In DNA, the CDR3 is TGTGCCAGCAGTTTAGCTCCGGACAAACTGTTTTTT.

The chain combines TRBV3-1 with TRBJ2-5; possible D gene TRBD2, 5 bases. The CDR3 has 16 residues. Germline loops: CDR1 LGHDT, CDR2 YNNKEL (reference sequence). Trimming took off 1 base at V and 2 bases at J, with 14 bases between the two ends. Written as DNA, the CDR3 is TGTGCCAGCAGCCAAGGGACTGGTACCTATCAAGAGACCCAGTACTTC. This sequence encodes CASSQGTGTYQETQYF.

The V and J genes are TRBV27 and TRBJ1-4; 11 bases align to TRBD1. The CDR3 sequence is 19 residues long. In germline, CDR1 is MNHEY, CDR2 SMNVEV (reference sequence). V dropped 7 bases and J dropped 7; count of bases not matched to a gene: 20. The CDR3 DNA reads as TGTGCCAGCAAAAGAGAGGGACAGGGGGGATCTTGGTTCGGTGAAAAACTGTTTTTT. It codes for CASKREGQGGSWFGEKLFF.

In its sample, this clonotype was seen many times. The chain links TRBV10-3 to TRBJ2-1; TRBD1 agrees at 7 bases. V dropped 3 bases and J dropped 5; count of bases not matched to a gene: 4. The CDR3 is made up of 14 amino acids. Germline CDR1 is ENHRY and CDR2 is SYGVKD. The CDR3 loop reads CAISDWTGDNEQFF. In DNA, the CDR3 is TGTGCCATCAGTGACTGGACAGGAGACAATGAGCAGTTCTTC.

This clonotype was observed a few times. The rearrangement uses TRBV7-2 and TRBJ1-1, with 10 bases aligning to TRBD1. This CDR3 is built from 15 residues. The trim removed 5 bases at V and 8 bases at J, leaving 11 bases unmatched. CDR1 is SGHTA, CDR2 FQGNSA, per germline. CDR3 DNA: TGTGCCAGCAGCCAACGGACAGGGGGATTGATCGAAGCTTTCTTT. Translation gives CASSQRTGGLIEAFF.

This chain links TRBV12-3 or TRBV12-4 with TRBJ1-1; 7 bases are shared with TRBD1. This CDR3 region has 14 residues. V lost 7 bases to trimming and J lost 5 bases; unmatched junction nucleotides: 10. In DNA, the CDR3 is TGTGCCAGCACCCTAGCCCAGGGGGGAACTGAAGCTTTCTTT. Its protein is CASTLAQGGTEAFF.

This chain links TRBV3-1 with TRBJ1-6, with 7 bases lining up with TRBD1. Trimming removed 0 bases from V and 9 bases from J; junction bases left unmatched: 2. This CDR3 is built from 14 residues. The germline V gene has CDR1 LGHDT and CDR2 YNNKEL (reference sequence). The CDR3 nucleotides are TGTGCCAGCAGCCAAGACAGGGGGGGTTCACCCCTCCACTTT. Translation gives CASSQDRGGSPLHF.

This clonotype was seen many times. The chain links TRBV29-1 to TRBJ1-1, with unresolved D. Trimming shortened V by 2 bases and J by 1 base, and 8 bases separated the two germline ends. Germline CDR1 SQVTM, CDR2 ANQGSEA. This CDR3 has 13 amino acids. This CDR3 is CSVELQKNTEAFF. The CDR3, as DNA: TGCAGCGTTGAACTACAGAAGAACACTGAAGCTTTCTTT.

This clonotype was seen only a few times. V and J are TRBV9 and TRBJ1-1; D is uncertain. V was pared by 0 bases and J by 7 bases, with 10 bases between. This CDR3 contains 13 residues. CDR1 is SGDLS, CDR2 YYNGEE, per germline. CDR3 protein: CASSVEREDEAFF. Written as DNA, the CDR3 is TGTGCCAGCAGCGTAGAGCGGGAGGATGAAGCTTTCTTT.

This clonotype has at least ten counts. The junction does not match germline at one end; this may be a read error. The rearrangement joins TRBV20-1 to TRBJ2-1, with a weak D call TRBD2 (7 bases). The CDR3 sequence is 13 residues long. Per germline, CDR1 DFQATT and CDR2 SNEGSKA (reference sequence). Here the CDR3 reads CSARGGADNEQFF. CDR3 bases: TGCAGTGCCAGAGGGGGGGCGGACAATGAGCAGTTCTTC.

The chain employs TRBV7-2 and TRBJ2-5; D might be TRBD1 or TRBD2, each matching 5 bases. The V end lost 5 bases, the J end lost 2 bases, and 15 bases lay between the germline ends. This CDR3 comprises 15 residues. The germline V gene encodes CDR1 SGHTA and CDR2 FQGNSA. The CDR3 DNA is TGTGCCAGCAGCCGTCAGGGCGGAGGACAAGAGACCCAGTACTTC. As protein: CASSRQGGGQETQYF.

This clonotype was counted a few times. The chain employs TRBV20-1 and TRBJ1-1; weak D call: TRBD1 (5 bases). V was shortened by 0 bases and J by 1 base, with 6 bases between the two germline ends. CDR1 is DFQATT, CDR2 SNEGSKA, per germline (reference sequence). This CDR3 region has 13 residues. In DNA form, the CDR3 reads TGCAGTGCTAGAGATACAGGGAACACTGAAGCTTTCTTT. It is translated as CSARDTGNTEAFF.

Only a few counts were recorded for this clonotype. The chain is built from TRBV6-5 and TRBJ1-1, with unresolved D. Germline CDR1 and CDR2: MNHEY and SVGAGI. V was shortened by 6 bases and J by 0 bases, with 8 bases between the two germline ends. The CDR3 has 13 residues. CDR3 region: CASRIQLNTEAFF. The CDR3 DNA follows: TGTGCCAGCAGGATCCAGTTGAACACTGAAGCTTTCTTT.

A few counts support this clonotype. This CDR3 is CASSVDVAGSGNTIYF. In nucleotides, the CDR3 is TGTGCCAGCAGCGTAGACGTGGCAGGCTCTGGAAACACCATATATTTT. The V gene is TRBV9, the J gene TRBJ1-3; no clear D. From germline, CDR1 is SGDLS and CDR2 YYNGEE. V lost 0 bases and J lost 0, with 10 bases in between. This CDR3 is built from 16 residues.

V is TRBV7-3 and J is TRBJ2-3; D ambiguous. Germline values: CDR1 SGHTA, CDR2 FQGTGA. The CDR3 contains 15 residues. The V and J ends lost 5 bases and 5 bases respectively, with 17 bases between them. CDR3 amino acids: CASSIMGSPGDTQYF. CDR3 nucleotides: TGTGCCAGCAGCATTATGGGATCACCGGGAGATACGCAGTATTTT.